The source of this T cell receptor beta chain is a study of Tregs in tolerant kidney transplant recipients. Clones were sequenced by immunoSEQ multiplex PCR, and TCRdb holds only the in-frame ones, with some missing. The sample lists approximately 260,000 clones, approximately 83% occurring once. V lost 1 base, J lost 3 bases, and 4 bases stayed unmatched. CDR1 and CDR2 (germline): SGHNT, YYREEE (reference sequence). CDR3 length: 15 amino acids. The V call is TRBV5-4, the J call TRBJ2-1, with 7 nucleotides matching TRBD2. This receptor was identified in a human donor in good health. The sequencing input was CD4+ T cells from blood. DNA for the CDR3: TGTGCCAGCAGCTTGAGCGGGGCCCTCTACAATGAGCAGTTCTTC. It codes for CASSLSGALYNEQFF.